The 31 T cell receptor beta chains presented below share a single source sample, sequenced in a study of blood T cells in healthy people across ages (dated by TCRdb to about 2015). Libraries were prepared through 5' RACE. Sequencing took place on an Illumina HiSeq 2500. The second PCR ran for roughly 7 to 11 cycles and used a J-beta primer mix along with a sample-barcoded 5' primer. The raw public reads went through TCRdb reprocessing: fastp at Q25, MiXCR clone calling, in-frame beta chains kept. Identical CDR3 protein sequences are pooled into one entry, listed with their most common genes and DNA. In all, the sample holds about 720,000 distinct CDR3 sequences, and roughly 25% of those were seen once. The ten largest clonotypes hold under 4.5% of the sample. Separately, the same data were catalogued under a study of T cells of mothers and their children.

Material: blood. These receptors were collected from a boy aged 5-17 years in good health.

J is TRBJ2-7 and V is TRBV4-3; TRBD2 might be the D (5 bases). Germline V gene lookup returns CDR1 LGHNA and CDR2 YSLEER. The ends were cut back, 6 bases at V and 0 bases at J, with 15 bases in the middle. This CDR3 is 15 amino acids long. CDR3 region: CASRENAGSSYEQYF. The CDR3 nucleotides read TGCGCCAGCAGGGAAAATGCTGGGAGCTCCTACGAGCAGTACTTC.

V usage is TRBV7-2 and J usage is TRBJ2-1, with D possibly being TRBD2 (7 bases). Matching the DNA end better, TRBJ2-7 makes the J call doubtful. The germline V gene encodes CDR1 SGHTA and CDR2 FQGNSA. The CDR3 spans 16 residues. The CDR3 coding sequence is TGTGCCAGCAGCTTATCATGGGGGGGCCTCTCCTACGAGCAGTACTTC. Its protein product is CASSLSWGGLSYEQYF.

This rearrangement joins TRBV9 to TRBJ1-3; no definite D call. This CDR3 has 15 residues. The germline V and J ends were trimmed by 3 bases and 4 bases, with 14 bases remaining between them. Looked up from germline, CDR1 is SGDLS and CDR2 is YYNGEE. The CDR3 DNA reads TGTGCCAGCAGCGCCTCTGTGGCGACCGGAAACACCATATATTTT. Amino acid sequence: CASSASVATGNTIYF.

The gene calls are TRBV20-1 and TRBJ2-1; D not certain. The J call may be wrong; the DNA end is better matched by TRBJ2-5. Germline V gene sequence: CDR1 DFQATT, CDR2 SNEGSKA (reference sequence). The CDR3 length is 12 residues. As DNA, the CDR3 is TGCAGCGCCAACGTCGGTCCGGAGACCCAGTACTTC. Protein product: CSANVGPETQYF.

This chain uses TRBV11-2 with TRBJ2-5; D is uncertain. TRBJ2-1 matches the DNA end more closely, so the J call is doubtful. In germline, CDR1 is SGHAT, CDR2 FQNNGV. The CDR3 runs to 12 residues. CDR3 bases: TGTGCCAGCAGCCACACAAATCATGAGCAGTTCTTC. Protein sequence: CASSHTNHEQFF.

This clonotype was picked up a small number of times. The J gene is TRBJ2-3, the V gene TRBV12-1; the D call of TRBD1 is as the table states it, not checked on the DNA. TRBV12-1 is flagged as a pseudogene. The CDR3 consists of 13 residues. The CDR3 reads CASSFNRVDTQYF. In DNA form, the CDR3 reads TGTGCCAGCAGCTTTAACAGGGTGGATACGCAGTATTTT.

The chain joins TRBV5-1 to TRBJ2-1; D is uncertain. The ends were cut back, 2 bases at V and 1 base at J, with 13 bases in the middle. The CDR3 extends over 16 amino acids. Looked up from germline, CDR1 is SGHRS and CDR2 is YFSETQ. CDR3 bases: TGCGCCAGCAGCTTAGCAGGCCTCCCATCCTACAATGAGCAGTTCTTC. Encoded protein: CASSLAGLPSYNEQFF.

This clonotype was detected a few times. The chain joins TRBV7-2 to TRBJ2-7, with no clear D. V was trimmed by 2 bases and J by 2 bases, leaving 13 bases between them. The CDR3 runs to 15 residues. The V gene's germline CDR1 is SGHTA and CDR2 FQGNSA. The DNA of the CDR3 is TGTGCCAGCAGCTTATCGTCTACCGCCCCCTACGAGCAGTACTTC. Translating gives CASSLSSTAPYEQYF. Drawing the rest from reference TRBV7-2 and TRBJ2-7, the complete variable domain is GAGVSQSPSNKVTEKGKDVELRCDPISGHTALYWYRQSLGQGLEFLIYFQGNSAPDKSGLPSDRFSAERTGGSVSTLTIQRTQQEDSAVYLCASSLSSTAPYEQYFGPGTRLTVT.

This clonotype occurred a few times. V gene TRBV20-1 combines with J gene TRBJ2-7, with a possible D match to TRBD1 (6 bases). CDR3 length: 13 amino acids. Per germline, CDR1 DFQATT and CDR2 SNEGSKA (reference sequence). V was cut by 6 bases and J by 4 bases, with 16 bases left in between. The CDR3: CSAISDRLYEQYF. The DNA for the CDR3 is TGCAGTGCAATCTCGGACAGATTGTACGAGCAGTACTTC.

This chain joins TRBV7-3 and TRBJ1-2, with D possibly being TRBD1 (6 bases). V was clipped by 5 bases and J by 4 bases, with 11 bases between them. Per germline, CDR1 SGHTA and CDR2 FQGTGA. The CDR3 is 13 residues long. CDR3 coding DNA: TGTGCCAGCAGCCTCAGGGGCACCTATGGCTACACCTTC. Protein: CASSLRGTYGYTF.

This chain's CDR3 is CASSLETGRRQETQYF. The CDR3 DNA reads TGTGCCAGCAGCTTAGAAACGGGTCGCCGCCAAGAGACCCAGTACTTC. The chain couples TRBV11-1 to TRBJ2-5, with D uncertain. CDR3 length: 16 residues. Germline CDR1 reads SGHAT; CDR2 reads FQDESV (reference sequence). V shed 1 base and J shed 1 base, with 13 bases lying between them.

There are a few counts of this clonotype. DNA of the CDR3: TGCAGTGCTAGAGACGGACAGATGAACACTGAAGCTTTCTTT. This encodes CSARDGQMNTEAFF. The chain links TRBV20-1 to TRBJ1-1; weak D call: TRBD1 (6 bases). CDR1 is DFQATT, CDR2 SNEGSKA, per germline (reference sequence). The CDR3 contains 14 residues. Trimming pared 0 bases from V and 0 bases from J, leaving 8 bases between.

Only a few counts were recorded for this clonotype. The chain employs TRBV20-1 and TRBJ2-1, with TRBD2 as a possible D gene (5 bases). The J call is doubtful: the DNA matches TRBJ2-5 better. CDR3 length: 14 residues. The germline gives CDR1 DFQATT, CDR2 SNEGSKA (reference sequence). The CDR3 loop is CSARPPGIIETQYF. CDR3 in DNA: TGCAGTGCTAGACCCCCGGGGATTATAGAGACCCAGTACTTC.

The CDR3 DNA reads as TGTGCCAGCAGCTTAGCGGTTGGGGGAAACATTCAGTACTTC. Its protein product is CASSLAVGGNIQYF. V usage is TRBV7-9 and J usage is TRBJ2-4; D may match TRBD1 or TRBD2 (5 bases each). V was shortened by 0 bases and J by 6 bases, with 9 bases between the two germline ends. This CDR3 is 14 amino acids long. Germline V gene lookup returns CDR1 SEHNR and CDR2 FQNEAQ (reference sequence). Drawing the rest from reference TRBV7-9 and TRBJ2-4, the complete variable domain is DTGVSQNPRHKITKRGQNVTFRCDPISEHNRLYWYRQTLGQGPEFLTYFQNEAQLEKSRLLSDRFSAERPKGSFSTLEIQRTEQGDSAMYLCASSLAVGGNIQYFGAGTRLSVL.

The chain links TRBV28 to TRBJ1-1, with D possibly matching TRBD1 (5 bases). Germline V gives CDR1 MDHEN, CDR2 SYDVKM. CDR3 size: 11 residues. Trimming left V 6 bases short and J 7 bases short, with 9 bases between. The CDR3 sequence is CASRTGVEAFF. CDR3 DNA sequence: TGTGCCAGCAGAACGGGGGTTGAAGCTTTCTTT.

This clonotype showed up just a few times. The rearrangement joins TRBV14 to TRBJ2-5; no definite D call. Judging by the DNA end, TRBJ2-1 fits better; the J call may be wrong. The V gene's germline CDR1 is SGHDN and CDR2 FVKESK. This CDR3 has 13 amino acids. This CDR3 is CASSQGLVDEQFF. In DNA form, the CDR3 reads TGTGCCAGCAGCCAGGGATTGGTCGATGAGCAGTTCTTC.

The rearrangement uses TRBV7-2 and TRBJ2-3, with 8 positions matching TRBD2. Germline V gene data show CDR1 as SGHTA and CDR2 as FQGNSA. The CDR3 runs 13 residues. The V and J ends lost 8 bases and 9 bases, in that order; junction bases with no gene match: 10. The CDR3 protein is CASLAGPLDTQYF. Written as DNA, the CDR3 is TGTGCCAGCTTAGCGGGGCCACTCGACACGCAGTATTTT.

About this clonotype itself: The conserved phenylalanine or tryptophan is not found at the CDR3 terminus, so this likely reflects a read error. Because the CDR3's place on the DNA is in doubt, the DNA is left out and the CDR3 is given as listed by TCRdb. V is TRBV15 and J is TRBJ2-4; the DNA was not used to check the table's D call, TRBD1. A total of 8 residues make up the CDR3, ends included. CDR1 and CDR2 from the germline V gene are LNHNV and YYDKDF (reference sequence). This CDR3 is CATSIGGV.

This clonotype was seen a few times. The junction shows a germline mismatch at one end, possibly a read error. The V and J genes are TRBV4-3 and TRBJ2-3; 9 nucleotides match TRBD2. The CDR3 consists of 19 residues. In germline, CDR1 is LGHNA, CDR2 YSLEER. The CDR3 region is CASSQDRASGVSSTDTRYF. The CDR3 DNA follows: TGCGCCAGCAGCCAAGATCGGGCTAGCGGGGTATCTAGCACAGATACGCGGTATTTT.

This rearrangement joins TRBV4-1 to TRBJ2-5; perhaps TRBD1 as D (5 bases). The J call may be faulty, since TRBJ2-7 better matches the DNA end. This CDR3 contains 14 residues. Germline CDR1 and CDR2: MGHRA and YSYEKL. The CDR3 DNA reads as TGCGCCAGCAGCAGCCCGGTTAGGGGCCACGAGCAGTACTTC. Protein sequence: CASSSPVRGHEQYF.

This clonotype has a handful of counts. The chain has TRBV20-1 and TRBJ1-1, with D maybe TRBD1 (5 bases). Deletions cut 7 bases from V and 4 bases from J, with 16 bases between. The CDR3 totals 13 residues. Per the germline V gene, CDR1 is DFQATT and CDR2 is SNEGSKA (reference sequence). CDR3: CSGAELRGTEAFF. The CDR3 nucleotides read TGCAGTGGGGCCGAATTAAGGGGCACTGAAGCTTTCTTT.

V and J are TRBV21-1 and TRBJ2-7; the table calls TRBD2, which could not be checked here. TRBV21-1 is labeled a pseudogene. This CDR3 has 16 residues. The CDR3 sequence is CASSLRTSGPDYEQYF. DNA of the CDR3: TGTGCCAGCAGCCTACGGACTAGCGGGCCCGACTACGAGCAGTACTTC.

V gene TRBV20-1 combines with J gene TRBJ2-7, with D possibly being TRBD2 (5 bases). V was clipped by 0 bases and J by 4 bases, with 7 bases between them. Germline V gene sequence: CDR1 DFQATT, CDR2 SNEGSKA (reference sequence). This CDR3 is 12 amino acids long. The CDR3 loop is CSARDRLYEQYF. CDR3 coding DNA: TGCAGTGCTAGAGATAGACTATACGAGCAGTACTTC.

CDR3 in amino acids: CSARDVGQANSPLHF. For the CDR3, the DNA is TGCAGTGCTAGAGATGTTGGACAGGCGAATTCACCCCTCCACTTT. This rearrangement joins TRBV20-1 to TRBJ1-6; 7 bases line up with TRBD1. The CDR3 is 15 amino acids. Germline V gene data show CDR1 as DFQATT and CDR2 as SNEGSKA (reference sequence). V lost 0 bases, J lost 7 bases, and 6 bases stayed unmatched.

This clonotype was observed a single time. The rearrangement links TRBV20-1 to TRBJ2-1, with 8 bases that match TRBD1. There are 15 residues in the CDR3. After removal of 5 bases from V and 3 bases from J, the junction contained 9 bases not matched to a gene. CDR1 DFQATT and CDR2 SNEGSKA come from the germline V gene (reference sequence). CDR3: CSAPTGTGVYNEQFF. Here the CDR3 DNA reads TGCAGTGCTCCTACCGGGACAGGAGTCTACAATGAGCAGTTCTTC.

This clonotype has more than one count but fewer than ten. This chain joins TRBV29-1 and TRBJ2-5, with 11 bases matching TRBD2. The CDR3 has 13 amino acids. V shed 4 bases and J 5 bases; nucleotides not matched to a gene: 3. Germline CDR1 and CDR2: SQVTM and ANQGSEA. The chain's CDR3 is CSVATSGEETQYF. CDR3 bases: TGCAGCGTTGCGACTAGCGGGGAGGAGACCCAGTACTTC.

The V gene is TRBV29-1, the J gene TRBJ2-5, with 7 positions matching TRBD1. CDR3 length: 12 amino acids. CDR1 and CDR2 from the germline V gene are SQVTM and ANQGSEA. V shed 3 bases, J shed 4 bases, and the junction held 2 bases outside the gene matches. CDR3 residues: CSVDTGAETQYF. The CDR3 DNA is TGCAGCGTTGATACAGGGGCAGAGACCCAGTACTTC.

The CDR3 sequence: CASSLFTGSGEKLFF. CDR3 DNA sequence: TGTGCCAGCAGTTTATTTACAGGGTCCGGTGAAAAACTGTTTTTT. The V and J genes are TRBV28 and TRBJ1-4, with a tentative D call TRBD1 (6 bases). V was shortened by 1 base and J by 7 bases, with 13 bases between the two germline ends. The CDR3 is made up of 15 amino acids. Germline V CDR1 and CDR2: MDHEN, SYDVKM.

This chain uses TRBV4-3 with TRBJ1-4; TRBD1 might be the D (6 bases). V lost 0 bases, J lost 4 bases, and 9 bases lay in between. The CDR3 is 15 amino acids. Germline V lookup: CDR1 LGHNA, CDR2 YSLEER. The CDR3 loop reads CASSQDRDINEKLFF. The CDR3 nucleotides read TGCGCCAGCAGCCAAGACCGGGACATTAATGAAAAACTGTTTTTT.

CDR3 sequence: CASSPWGSGTGELFF. The CDR3 DNA follows: TGTGCCAGCAGCCCGTGGGGGTCCGGGACCGGGGAGCTGTTTTTT. The chain has TRBV12-3 or TRBV12-4 and TRBJ2-2; D might be TRBD1 or TRBD2, each matching 5 bases. The V end lost 6 bases, the J end lost 5 bases, and 16 bases lay between the germline ends. The CDR3 contains 15 residues.

This clonotype was observed a handful of times. J is TRBJ2-6 and V is TRBV3-1; no firm D call. Germline lookup yields CDR1 LGHDT and CDR2 YNNKEL (reference sequence). The CDR3 spans 15 residues. Deletions cut 1 base from V and 3 bases from J, with 7 bases between. As DNA, the CDR3 is TGTGCCAGCAGCCAAGTTCCGAATGGGGCCAACGTCCTGACTTTC. Translated, it gives CASSQVPNGANVLTF.